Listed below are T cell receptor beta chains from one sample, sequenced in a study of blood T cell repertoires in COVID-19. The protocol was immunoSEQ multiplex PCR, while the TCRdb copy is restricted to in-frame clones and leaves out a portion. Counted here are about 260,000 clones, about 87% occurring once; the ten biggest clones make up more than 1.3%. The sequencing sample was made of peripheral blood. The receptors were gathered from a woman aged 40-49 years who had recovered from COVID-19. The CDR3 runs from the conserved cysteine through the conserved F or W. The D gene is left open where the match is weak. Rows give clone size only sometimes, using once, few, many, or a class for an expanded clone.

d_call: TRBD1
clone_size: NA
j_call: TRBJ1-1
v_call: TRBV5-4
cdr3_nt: TGTGCCAGCAGCTTAGCTGACAGGGGAAGGACTGAAGCTTTCTTT
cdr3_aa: CASSLADRGRTEAFF

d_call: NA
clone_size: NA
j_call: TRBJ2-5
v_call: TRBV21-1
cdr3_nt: TGTGCCAGCAGCTTACGGACAGCACCCGACGGGGAGACCCAGTACTTC
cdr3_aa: CASSLRTAPDGETQYF

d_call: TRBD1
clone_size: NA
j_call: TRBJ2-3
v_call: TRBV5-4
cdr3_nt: TGTGCCAGCAGCACCGACAGGGGAAGCACAGATACGCAGTATTTT
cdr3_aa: CASSTDRGSTDTQYF

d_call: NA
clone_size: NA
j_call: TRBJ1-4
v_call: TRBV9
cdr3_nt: TGTGCCAGCAGCCTCCAGGGGAATGAAAAACTGTTTTTT
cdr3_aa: CASSLQGNEKLFF

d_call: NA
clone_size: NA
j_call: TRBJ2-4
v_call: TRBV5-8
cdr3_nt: TGTGCCAGCAGCTTGGGGCACCTAGCCAAAAACATTCAGTACTTC
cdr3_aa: CASSLGHLAKNIQYF

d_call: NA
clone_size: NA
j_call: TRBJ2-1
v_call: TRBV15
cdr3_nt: TGTGCCACCCAAAACGCCATGCCCCGGGACATAAACTACAATGAGCAGTTCTTC
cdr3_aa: CATQNAMPRDINYNEQFF

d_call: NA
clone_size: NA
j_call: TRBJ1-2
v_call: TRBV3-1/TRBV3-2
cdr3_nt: TGTGCCAGCAGCCAATGGGAGGGCTACACCTTC
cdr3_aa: CASSQWEGYTF

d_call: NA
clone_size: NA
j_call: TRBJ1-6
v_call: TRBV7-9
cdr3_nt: TGTGCCAGCAGCTCGACTTTGGCAAATTCACCCCTCCACTTT
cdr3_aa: CASSSTLANSPLHF

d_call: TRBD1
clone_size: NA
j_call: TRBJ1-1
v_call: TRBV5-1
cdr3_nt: TGCGCCAGCAGCCCCCGGACAGGGGTTCGGGCTTTCTTT
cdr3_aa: CASSPRTGVRAFF

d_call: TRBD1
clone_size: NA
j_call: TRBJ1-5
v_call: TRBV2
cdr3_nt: TGTGCCAGCACCAGGACAGGGTCATTGTATAGCAATCAGCCCCAGCATTTT
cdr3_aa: CASTRTGSLYSNQPQHF

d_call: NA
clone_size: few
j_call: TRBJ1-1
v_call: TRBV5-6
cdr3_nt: TGTGCCAGCACCGCAACGAGGAAGAACACTGAAGCTTTCTTT
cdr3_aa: CASTATRKNTEAFF

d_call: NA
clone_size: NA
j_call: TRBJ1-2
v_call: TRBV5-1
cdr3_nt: TGCGCCAGCAGCTCGGACAGCCACTATGGCTACACCTTC
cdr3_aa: CASSSDSHYGYTF

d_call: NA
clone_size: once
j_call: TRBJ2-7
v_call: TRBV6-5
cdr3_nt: TGTGCCAGCAGCAACAACTACCACGAGCAGTACTTC
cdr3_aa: CASSNNYHEQYF

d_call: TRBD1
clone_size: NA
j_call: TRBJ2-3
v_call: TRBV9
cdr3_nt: TGTGCCAGCAGCTTTACAGGGGGGATTAGCACAGATACGCAGTATTTT
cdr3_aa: CASSFTGGISTDTQYF

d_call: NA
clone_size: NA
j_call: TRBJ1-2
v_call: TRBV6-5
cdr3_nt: TGTGCCAGCAGTTACAGCCGGTCCTATGGCTACACCTTC
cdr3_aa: CASSYSRSYGYTF

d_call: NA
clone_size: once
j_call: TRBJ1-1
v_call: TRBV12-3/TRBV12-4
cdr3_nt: TGTGCCAGCAGTTTGGCGGGGATGGCTTTCTTT
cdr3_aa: CASSLAGMAFF

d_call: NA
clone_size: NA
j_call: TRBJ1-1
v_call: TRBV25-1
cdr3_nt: TGTGCCAGCAGTGAATGGAGGACGAACACTGAAGCTTTCTTT
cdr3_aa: CASSEWRTNTEAFF

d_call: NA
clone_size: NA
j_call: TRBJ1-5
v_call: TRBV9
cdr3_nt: TGTGCCAGCAGCGCGAGCGGACAGAGCAATCAGCCCCAGCATTTT
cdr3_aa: CASSASGQSNQPQHF

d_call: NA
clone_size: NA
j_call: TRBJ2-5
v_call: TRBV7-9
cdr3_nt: TGTGCCAGCAGCGGACACAGGGGAGGTGAGACCCAGTACTTC
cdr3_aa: CASSGHRGGETQYF

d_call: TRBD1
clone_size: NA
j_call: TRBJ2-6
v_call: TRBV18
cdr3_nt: TGTGCCAGCTCACCACGGGCGGCAGGGGGCACTGGGGCCAACGTCCTGACTTTC
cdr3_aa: CASSPRAAGGTGANVLTF

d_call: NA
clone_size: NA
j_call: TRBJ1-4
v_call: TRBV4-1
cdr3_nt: TGCGCCAGCAGCCAACCAGACAGGTATAATGAAAAACTGTTTTTT
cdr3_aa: CASSQPDRYNEKLFF

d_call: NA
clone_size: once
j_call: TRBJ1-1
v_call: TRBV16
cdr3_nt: TGTGCCAGCAGCCAACCGGGGGACTCTTCGATGAACACTGAAGCTTTCTTT
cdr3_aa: CASSQPGDSSMNTEAFF

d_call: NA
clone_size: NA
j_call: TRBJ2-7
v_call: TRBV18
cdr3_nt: TGTGCCAGCTCACCAAGGACACCAACCTACGAGCAGTACTTC
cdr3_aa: CASSPRTPTYEQYF

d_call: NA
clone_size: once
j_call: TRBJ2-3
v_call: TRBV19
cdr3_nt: TGTGCCAGTACAGGGGGCACAGATACGCAGTATTTT
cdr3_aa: CASTGGTDTQYF

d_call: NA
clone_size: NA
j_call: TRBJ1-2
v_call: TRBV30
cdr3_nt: TGTGCCTGGAGTTGGGGCGGAACTAACTATGGCTACACCTTC
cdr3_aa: CAWSWGGTNYGYTF

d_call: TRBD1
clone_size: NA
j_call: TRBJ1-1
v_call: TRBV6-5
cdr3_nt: TGTGCCAGCAGGTTGGACAGGGAAAACACTGAAGCTTTCTTT
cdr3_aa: CASRLDRENTEAFF

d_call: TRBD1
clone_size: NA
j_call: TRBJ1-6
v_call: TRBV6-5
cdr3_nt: TGTGCCAGCGGACAGGGGGCGTATAATTCACCCCTCCACTTT
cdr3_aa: CASGQGAYNSPLHF

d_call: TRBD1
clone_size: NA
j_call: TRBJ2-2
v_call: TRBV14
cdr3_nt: TGTGCCAGCAGCCAAAACAGGGGTACCGGGGAGCTGTTTTTT
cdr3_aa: CASSQNRGTGELFF

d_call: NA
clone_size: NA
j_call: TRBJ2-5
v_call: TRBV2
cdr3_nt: TGTGCCAACACGGGACTCCCCAAGACCCAGTACTTC
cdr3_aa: CANTGLPKTQYF

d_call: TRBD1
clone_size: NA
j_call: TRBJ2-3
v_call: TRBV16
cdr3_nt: TGTGCCAGCAGCCAATCAGGGACAGGGTTCACAGATACGCAGTATTTT
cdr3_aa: CASSQSGTGFTDTQYF

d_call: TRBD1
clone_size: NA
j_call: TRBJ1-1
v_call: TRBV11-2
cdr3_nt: TGTGCCAGCAGCGCCATGGGACAGGGGGCCACTGAAGCTTTCTTT
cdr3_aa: CASSAMGQGATEAFF

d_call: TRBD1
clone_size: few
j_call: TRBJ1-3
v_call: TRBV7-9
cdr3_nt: TGTGCCAGCAGCAGGACAGGGGCCAGCTCTGGAAACACCATATATTTT
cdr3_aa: CASSRTGASSGNTIYF

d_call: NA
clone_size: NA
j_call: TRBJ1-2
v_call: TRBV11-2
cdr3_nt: TGTGCCAGCAGCTTGATCTCCGCAGGATATGGCTACACCTTC
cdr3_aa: CASSLISAGYGYTF

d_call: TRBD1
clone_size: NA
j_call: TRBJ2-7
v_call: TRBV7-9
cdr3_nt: TGTGCCAGCAGCCCTTGGACAGGGGGCGGAAGGGGATACGAGCAGTACTTC
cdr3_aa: CASSPWTGGGRGYEQYF

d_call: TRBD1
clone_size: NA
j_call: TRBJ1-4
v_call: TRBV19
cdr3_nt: TGTGCCAGTAGTATGGACAGGCGAAATCTTAATGAAAAACTGTTTTTT
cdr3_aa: CASSMDRRNLNEKLFF

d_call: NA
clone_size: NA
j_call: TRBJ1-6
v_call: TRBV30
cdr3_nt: TGTGCCTGGAGTGCCGGTCCACCCCTCCACTTT
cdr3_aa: CAWSAGPPLHF

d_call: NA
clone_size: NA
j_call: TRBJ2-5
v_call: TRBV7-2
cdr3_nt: TGTGCCAGCAGCTTAAGGCCGGGGAGGTCGACCCAGTACTTC
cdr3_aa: CASSLRPGRSTQYF

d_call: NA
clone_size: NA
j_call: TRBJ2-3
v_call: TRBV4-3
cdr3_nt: TGCGCCAGCAGCCAAGAACAGGGGGGGTTGGACACGCAGTATTTT
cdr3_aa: CASSQEQGGLDTQYF

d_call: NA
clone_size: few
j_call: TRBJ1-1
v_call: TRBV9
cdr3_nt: TGTGCCAGCAGCCCTTCGCGGGTGAACACTGAAGCTTTCTTT
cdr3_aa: CASSPSRVNTEAFF

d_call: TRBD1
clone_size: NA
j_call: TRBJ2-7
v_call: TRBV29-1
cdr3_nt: TGCAGCGTTGAAGGCCCGGGACAGGGTTACGAGCAGTACTTC
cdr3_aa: CSVEGPGQGYEQYF

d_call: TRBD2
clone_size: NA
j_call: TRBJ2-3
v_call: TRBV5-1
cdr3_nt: TGCGCCAGCAGCTTGGCCACTAGCGGGAGCACAGATACGCAGTATTTT
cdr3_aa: CASSLATSGSTDTQYF

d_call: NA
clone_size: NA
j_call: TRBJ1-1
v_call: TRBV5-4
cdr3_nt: TGTGCCAGCAGCCTACAGGGTGAAGCTTTCTTT
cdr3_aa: CASSLQGEAFF

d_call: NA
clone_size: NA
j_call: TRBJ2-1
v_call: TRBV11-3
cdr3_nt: TGTGCCAGCAGCTTCTCATTTGGAGGTGAGCAGTTCTTC
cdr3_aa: CASSFSFGGEQFF

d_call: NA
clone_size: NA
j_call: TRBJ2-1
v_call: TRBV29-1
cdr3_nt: TGCAGCGTTGAAGGATCGGGATACAATGAGCAGTTCTTC
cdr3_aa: CSVEGSGYNEQFF

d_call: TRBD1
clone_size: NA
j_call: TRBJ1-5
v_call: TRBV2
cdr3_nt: TGTGCCAGCAGTGGGGACAGGTGGAATCAGCCCCAGCATTTT
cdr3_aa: CASSGDRWNQPQHF

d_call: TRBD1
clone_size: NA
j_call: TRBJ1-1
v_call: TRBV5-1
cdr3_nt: TGCGCCAGCAGCTTGAAGGACAGGGGGAACACTGAAGCTTTCTTT
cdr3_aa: CASSLKDRGNTEAFF

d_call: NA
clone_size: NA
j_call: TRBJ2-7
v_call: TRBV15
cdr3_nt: TGTGCCACCAGCAGAGGTCAGGGGACCTCCTACGAGCAGTACTTC
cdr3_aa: CATSRGQGTSYEQYF

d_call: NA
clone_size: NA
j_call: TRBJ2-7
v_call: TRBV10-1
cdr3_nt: TGCGCCAGCAGTGAGGGGGGGTCCCGGGAGGAGCAGTACTTC
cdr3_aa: CASSEGGSREEQYF

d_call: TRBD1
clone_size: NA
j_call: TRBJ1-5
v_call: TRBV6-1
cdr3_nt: TGTGCCAGCAGCCCGACAGGGATCCGACAGCCCCAGCATTTT
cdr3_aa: CASSPTGIRQPQHF

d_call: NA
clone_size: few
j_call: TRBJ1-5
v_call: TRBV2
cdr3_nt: TGTGCCAGCAGAACCGAAAAACTTCAGCCCCAGCATTTT
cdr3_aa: CASRTEKLQPQHF

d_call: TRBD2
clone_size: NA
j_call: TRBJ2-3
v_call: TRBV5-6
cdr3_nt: TGTGCCAGCAGCTTGAGGACTAGCGGGGGGGCCGGAGATACGCAGTATTTT
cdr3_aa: CASSLRTSGGAGDTQYF